This T cell receptor beta chain was profiled in a study of T cell responses to AZD1222 COVID-19 vaccine. Findings and limits, study-wide: Donor demographics were predominantly white British with a female majority; clonal diversity may be underestimated. Repertoire sampling was restricted to post-peak T cell response timepoints. Spike-specific TCR depth and breadth grew after two AZD1222 doses.

Profiling relied on immunoSEQ multiplex PCR, and the TCRdb table lists in-frame clones only, not all of them. Altogether tens of thousands of clones are present, roughly 82% being singletons, with the ten largest covering more than 8.5%. For this clone: Its antigen is not known.

This TCR derives from an adult in good health. The input for sequencing was peripheral blood, taken on day 0 of AZD1222 vaccination.

The CDR3 protein is CASSPGFNQPQHF. The CDR3 bases are TGTGCCAGCAGCCCGGGATTCAATCAGCCCCAGCATTTT. The genes are TRBV3-1 (or the pseudogene TRBV3-2) and TRBJ1-5, with no clear D. V dropped 4 bases and J dropped 3 bases, with 7 bases sitting between them. The germline gives CDR1 LGHDT, CDR2 YNNKEL (reference sequence). The CDR3 loop spans 13 amino acids.